The 12 T cell receptor beta chains in this list originate from one sample, sequenced in a study of blood T cells in healthy people across ages. Using a J-beta primer mix together with a sample-barcoded 5' primer, a second PCR was run for roughly 7 to 12 cycles. MiXCR was run by TCRdb on the 5' RACE reads, yielding one entry per CDR3 protein. This sample yields 800,000 to 1,300,000 distinct CDR3 sequences, of which roughly a quarter are seen a single time; less than 0.75% belongs to the top ten. These same records also appear under a second study, on T cells of mothers and their children.

Sequenced material: blood. These TCRs come from a girl aged 2-15 years in good health.

Regarding this clonotype: The junction does not match germline at one end; this may be a read error. The chain couples TRBV12-3 or TRBV12-4 to TRBJ2-5; TRBD1 might be the D (6 bases). The CDR3 totals 15 residues. As DNA, the CDR3 is TGCGCCAGCAGTTTTTGGGGGCAGGGCCAAGAGACCCAGTACTTC. It encodes CASSFWGQGQETQYF.

This chain joins TRBV9 and TRBJ1-2; no clear D gene. V was pared by 4 bases and J by 8 bases, with 21 bases between. In germline, CDR1 is SGDLS, CDR2 YYNGEE. CDR3 length: 15 residues. The CDR3 sequence: CASSPLDSRGYGYTF. CDR3 nucleotide sequence: TGTGCCAGCAGCCCCTTGGATTCCCGAGGGTACGGCTACACCTTC.

The V and J genes are TRBV10-2 and TRBJ2-5; D gene ambiguous. The closer fit of TRBJ2-1 to the DNA end suggests the J call may be wrong. The CDR3 totals 11 residues. The germline gives CDR1 WSHSY, CDR2 SAAADI. The CDR3 sequence: CASRASNEQFF. The CDR3 nucleotides are TGCGCCAGCAGGGCTTCCAATGAGCAGTTCTTC.

This clonotype was recorded a few times. The gene calls are TRBV12-3 or TRBV12-4 and TRBJ2-1; D assignment may be TRBD1 or TRBD2 (5 bases each). The CDR3 spans 14 residues. V lost 8 bases and J lost 5, with 16 bases in between. The CDR3 DNA follows: TGTGCCAGCTGTCCAGGGACGGTGAACAATGAGCAGTTCTTC. It specifies CASCPGTVNNEQFF.

The CDR3 region has the DNA TGTGCCAGCAGCCTCCTTCACTACGAGCAGTACTTC. Translated: CASSLLHYEQYF. The V gene is TRBV5-6, the J gene TRBJ2-7; D gene uncertain. Trimming pared 4 bases from V and 3 bases from J, leaving 8 bases between. The CDR3 sequence is 12 residues long. Germline CDR1 SGHDT, CDR2 YYEEEE.

This sequence joins TRBV9 and TRBJ1-5; 10 bases are a match to TRBD1. V was clipped by 1 base and J by 5 bases; unmatched bases: 3. Germline V gives CDR1 SGDLS, CDR2 YYNGEE. The CDR3 runs to 15 residues. The CDR3 DNA sequence: TGTGCCAGCAGCGTAAGCGACAGGGGGCATCAGCCCCAGCATTTT. Protein: CASSVSDRGHQPQHF.

The chain has TRBV6-2 or TRBV6-3 and TRBJ2-5; tentatively, D is TRBD1 or TRBD2 (5 bases each). The DNA end is more similar to TRBJ2-7, so the J call may be wrong. The CDR3 is 13 amino acids. Germline values: CDR1 MNHEY, CDR2 SVGEGT. The CDR3 is CASRTTGDYEQYF. The CDR3 DNA reads as TGTGCCAGCAGGACTACAGGTGACTACGAGCAGTACTTC.

The chain carries TRBV10-3 and TRBJ2-7, with 8 nucleotides matching TRBD1. There are 14 residues in the CDR3. CDR1 and CDR2 from the germline V gene are ENHRY and SYGVKD. Unmatched junction bases numbered 11, after V lost 10 bases and J lost 3 bases. CDR3 sequence reads: CATTLGGQVYEQYF. The CDR3 DNA follows: TGTGCCACAACTCTAGGGGGACAGGTCTACGAGCAGTACTTC.

This clonotype showed up just a few times. The rearrangement links TRBV28 to TRBJ2-3, with 8 bases matching TRBD2. The trim removed 6 bases at V and 6 bases at J, leaving 14 bases unmatched. CDR3 length equals 16 residues. CDR1 and CDR2 (germline): MDHEN, SYDVKM. The CDR3 region is CASSPLYGRAVDTQYF. The CDR3 bases are TGTGCCAGCAGCCCCCTTTACGGGAGGGCCGTGGATACGCAGTATTTT. The variable domain in full, with the rest retrieved from reference TRBV28 and TRBJ2-3, is DVKVTQSSRYLVKRTGEKVFLECVQDMDHENMFWYRQDPGLGLRLIYFSYDVKMKEKGDIPEGYSVSREKKERFSLILESASTNQTSMYLCASSPLYGRAVDTQYFGPGTRLTVL.

The V and J genes are TRBV15 and TRBJ2-5, with D tentatively TRBD1 or TRBD2 (6 bases each). Matching the DNA end better, TRBJ2-7 makes the J call doubtful. The germline V gene encodes CDR1 LNHNV and CDR2 YYDKDF (reference sequence). The CDR3 runs 14 residues. The CDR3 DNA is TGTGCCACCAGCAGGGGTAGGGGGGTCTACGAGCAGTACTTC. Protein: CATSRGRGVYEQYF.

V and J are TRBV4-1 and TRBJ2-5; D gene uncertain. The V gene's germline CDR1 is MGHRA and CDR2 YSYEKL. The CDR3 loop spans 14 amino acids. The V end was cut by 3 bases, the J end by 5 bases, with 13 bases between. The chain's CDR3 is CASSQSPFGETQYF. CDR3 DNA sequence: TGCGCCAGCAGCCAGAGTCCCTTTGGGGAGACCCAGTACTTC.

This clonotype turned up a few times. The V gene is TRBV11-1, the J gene TRBJ2-1; D gene ambiguous. Deletions cut 7 bases from V and 10 bases from J, with 14 bases between. The length of the CDR3 is 12 residues. Germline V gene sequence: CDR1 SGHAT, CDR2 FQDESV (reference sequence). As DNA, the CDR3 is TGTGCCAGCAACCTGGGCGATAGGGAGCAGTTCTTC. Protein product: CASNLGDREQFF.